Listed below are T cell receptor beta chains from one sample, sequenced in a study of T cells of healthy individuals. TCRdb processed the 5' RACE reads anew with MiXCR; each CDR3 protein has one entry. The table lists more than 85,000 distinct CDR3 sequences, 17% of them singletons, with 6.2% in the top ten. Every receptor here comes from a human donor in good health. CDR3s leave out the opening cysteine and the closing phenylalanine or tryptophan.

v_call	j_call	cdr3_aa
TRBV20-1	TRBJ2-7	SARGYGSGFSSYEQY
TRBV27	TRBJ2-3	ASSPFDPWGPSTDTQY
TRBV19	TRBJ1-4	ASSIYPGAGEKLF
TRBV20-1	TRBJ2-7	SARGRGGHEQY
TRBV21-1	TRBJ2-7	ASSKGPGQGLAEQY
TRBV9	TRBJ2-3	ASSTRGVDTQY
TRBV4-1	TRBJ2-6	ASSQVFPLSGANVLT
TRBV9	TRBJ2-5	ASSVGAASGRQETQY
TRBV11-2	TRBJ2-4	ASSFIQGSKNIQY
TRBV14	TRBJ2-7	ASSQDRVGNYEQY
TRBV5-5	TRBJ2-3	ASSPGETATDTQY
TRBV28	TRBJ1-1	ASSFGGSENTEAF